The TCR beta chain described here comes from a study of radiation and T cells in renal cell carcinoma. The wider study: Nephrectomy followed 15 Gy stereotactic body radiation by 4 weeks. Study results and caveats: From baseline, blood top tumor clonotypes peaked at 2 weeks post-radiation.

Regarding this clone: Its antigen is unidentified.

The J segment lost 0 bases and the V segment lost 4 bases, leaving 4 bases of the junction unmatched. The CDR3 sequence is 15 residues long. Germline V gene data show CDR1 as SGHRS and CDR2 as YFSETQ. The sample's time point: blood 2 weeks post-SBRT. Indicated treatment: 15 Gy SBRT to primary tumor, nephrectomy 4 weeks later. Serial blood draws occurred at baseline and 2 and 4 weeks post-SBRT. Clear cell pathology was present in this patient's renal cell carcinoma. Some clones are missing from TCRdb's copy, which holds only in-frame ones; the method was immunoSEQ multiplex PCR. The sample shows 120,000 or so clones, about 81% of them seen only once.

The source of this sequence is a woman aged 60-75 years with renal cell carcinoma. The chain employs TRBV5-1 and TRBJ2-7, with 10 bases identical to TRBD1. The sequencing used blood, collected from a patient whose treatment included radiotherapy and nephrectomy. CDR3 region: CASSAGQGPSYEQYF. Here the CDR3 DNA reads TGCGCCAGCAGCGCGGGACAGGGGCCCTCCTACGAGCAGTACTTC.